This section outlines one TCR beta chain sequence together with its context. The antigen is undetermined. The data derive from a study of cytomegalovirus exposure and HLA in healthy donors. The study's findings and limits: Some V segments could not be told apart, so they were left out, TRBV6-2 and TRBV6-3 among them.

The PCR used 60 Vbeta and 13 Jbeta primers. The assay was immunoSEQ multiplex PCR, and TCRdb's table has in-frame clones only and misses some. The data show 150,000 to 200,000 clones, 84% seen once. This CDR3 comprises 14 residues. Germline V gives CDR1 SGHNT, CDR2 YYREEE (reference sequence). Trimming pared 4 bases from V and 5 bases from J, leaving 15 bases between. The sequencing input was PBMCs. The V call is TRBV5-4, the J call TRBJ1-1; D is perhaps TRBD1 (6 bases). This TCR was recovered from a woman between 45 and 60 years old in good health and CMV-seropositive. CDR3 DNA sequence: TGTGCCAGCAGCCGAACGACAGGTCAAACTGAAGCTTTCTTT. It is translated as CASSRTTGQTEAFF.